A selection of T cell receptor beta chains follows, all from one sample in a study. TCRdb called the RT-PCR reads again in MiXCR, with one record for every CDR3 protein. The sample yields about 680,000 distinct CDR3 sequences, 11% to 15% seen once. Sequencing was performed on memory CD4+ T cells from blood. These TCRs come from a female donor in good health, serving as a healthy control. The CDR3 runs from the conserved cysteine through the conserved F or W. The D gene is left open where the match is weak. Where a row states a size, it is once, few, many or the class of an expanded clone; other rows omit it.

>12|-|TRBV30|-|TRBJ1-2
TGTGCCTGGAGAGTAATGGGGCAGGGCTACACCTTC
CAWRVMGQGYTF
>17|-|TRBV5-1|-|TRBJ1-6
TGCGCCAGCAGCTTGGATGCCGGGGCTGAGCATCGGTCACCCCTCCACTTT
CASSLDAGAEHRSPLHF
>13|many|TRBV6-5|-|TRBJ2-7
TGTGCCAGCAGATACTCGAGCTCCTACGAGCAGTACTTC
CASRYSSSYEQYF
>14|-|TRBV7-2|-|TRBJ1-6
TGTGCCAGCGCTACGGTCCTGTTTAATTCACCCCTCCACTTT
CASATVLFNSPLHF
>12|many|TRBV20-1|TRBD2|TRBJ2-7
TGCAGTGGAGCGGGAGGGTTAGACGAGCAGTACTTC
CSGAGGLDEQYF
>19|many|TRBV4-3|TRBD2|TRBJ2-3
TGCGCCAGCAGCCAAGAGGGATCCGCTAGCGGGGGAAGCACAGATACGCAGTATTTT
CASSQEGSASGGSTDTQYF
>13|few|TRBV20-1|-|TRBJ2-3
TGCAGTGCTAGAGTAGGGACCACAGATACGCAGTATTTT
CSARVGTTDTQYF
>11|few|TRBV30|-|TRBJ1-2
TGTGCCTGGAGTGTTCCAGGGAGCTACACCTTC
CAWSVPGSYTF
>14|-|TRBV18|-|TRBJ2-7
TGTGCCAGCTCACCAAGGCAGGGGGGGAACGAGCAGTACTTC
CASSPRQGGNEQYF
>14|few|TRBV5-6|-|TRBJ1-1
TGTGCCAGCAGCTTGGGCTCTCGGGAGGCTGAAGCTTTCTTT
CASSLGSREAEAFF
>17|-|TRBV7-2|TRBD1|TRBJ1-2
TGTGCCAGCAGCCCTAATCCCTCCGGGACAGGGTCCTATGGCTACACCTTC
CASSPNPSGTGSYGYTF
>17|-|TRBV6-2/TRBV6-3|TRBD2|TRBJ2-7
TGTGCCAGCACTGAACCTCCCGGGCGGGGGACCTCCTACGAGCAGTACTTC
CASTEPPGRGTSYEQYF
>16|-|TRBV20-1|-|TRBJ2-1
TGCAGTGCTAGGGGGTACCGGGGGGCGAATCGCAATGAGCAGTTCTTC
CSARGYRGANRNEQFF
>14|-|TRBV9|-|TRBJ2-3
TGTGCCAGCAGCGTAGGGGGACGAGCAGATACGCAGTATTTT
CASSVGGRADTQYF
>13|many|TRBV5-1|-|TRBJ2-5
TGCGCCAGCAGCTTGGGTGAGCAAGAGACCCAGTACTTC
CASSLGEQETQYF
>16|few|TRBV6-5|-|TRBJ2-5
TGTGCCAGCAGTTACTCGATGAGGGGGGCTCAAGAGACCCAGTACTTC
CASSYSMRGAQETQYF